The sequence of this TCR beta chain was determined in a study of blood T cell repertoires in COVID-19. V lost 2 bases and J lost 2; bases outside the gene matches: 5. The CDR3 is made up of 15 amino acids. CDR1 is MNHEY and CDR2 is SVGAGI in the germline V gene. Generated by immunoSEQ multiplex PCR, the TCRdb table keeps only in-frame clones and is missing some. The sample holds around 200,000 clones, around 87% seen once. The TCR originated in a man aged 35 to 55 with active or convalescent COVID-19. The sample consisted of peripheral blood. The J gene is TRBJ1-1, the V gene TRBV6-5; 7 bases are shared with TRBD1. This CDR3 reads CASSYPGQQNTEAFF. CDR3 DNA: TGTGCCAGCAGTTACCCGGGACAGCAAAACACTGAAGCTTTCTTT.